These 17 T cell receptor beta chains came from one sample sequenced in a study of beta chain features in type 1 diabetes. Findings of the study overall: Type 1 diabetes patients showed a moderate but significant shortening of TCRB CDR3s in all four CD4+ subsets.

These receptors are not linked to any known antigen. Investigators reverse transcribed all isolated RNA, so they sequenced expressed TCRB transcripts. TCRdb's table, derived via immunoSEQ multiplex PCR, lists solely in-frame clones and lacks some. The sample lists 300,000 to 350,000 clones; 13% were seen once. The sequenced sample consisted of naive CD4+ T cells from blood. All receptors come from a woman under 30 with type 1 diabetes.

V usage is TRBV2 and J usage is TRBJ2-3, with unresolved D. The CDR3 has 11 amino acids. Trimming left V 4 bases short and J 6 bases short, with 5 bases between. CDR1 SNHLY and CDR2 FYNNEI come from the germline V gene. The CDR3, as DNA: TGTGCCAGCAGTGTCGGGGATACGCAGTATTTT. This sequence encodes CASSVGDTQYF. The whole variable domain, filled in from reference TRBV2 and TRBJ2-3, reads EPEVTQTPSHQVTQMGQEVILRCVPISNHLYFYWYRQILGQKVEFLVSFYNNEISEKSEIFDDQFSVERPDGSNFTLKIRSTKLEDSAMYFCASSVGDTQYFGPGTRLTVL.

The genes are TRBV6-1 and TRBJ1-1; 7 bases are a match to TRBD1. CDR1 MNHNS and CDR2 SASEGT come from the germline V gene. The length of the CDR3 is 14 residues. Germline trimming cut 4 bases from V and 5 bases from J; bases unmatched to any gene: 7. CDR3 sequence reads: CASSVSQGRTEAFF. The DNA for the CDR3 is TGTGCCAGCAGTGTCTCACAGGGGAGGACTGAAGCTTTCTTT.

In this sample, this clone turned up a few times. The rearrangement uses TRBV5-6 and TRBJ2-1, with 10 bases matching TRBD2. CDR1 and CDR2 (germline): SGHDT, YYEEEE. V trimming: 5 bases; J trimming: 7 bases; junction bases outside the gene matches: 9. This CDR3 comprises 15 residues. The CDR3 region is CASRSSGRVWNEQFF. CDR3 nucleotides: TGTGCCAGCAGGTCGAGCGGGAGGGTATGGAATGAGCAGTTCTTC.

V and J are TRBV6-6 and TRBJ2-5; 10 bases align to TRBD2. CDR1 is MNHNY, CDR2 SVGAGI, per germline (reference sequence). Losses at the gene ends were 6 bases for V and 4 bases for J; bases not matched to a gene: 5. This CDR3 comprises 14 residues. The chain's CDR3 is CASSPAGGSETQYF. The CDR3 region has the DNA TGTGCCAGCAGCCCAGCGGGAGGGTCAGAGACCCAGTACTTC.

J is TRBJ2-1 and V is TRBV9; 12 nucleotides match TRBD2. In germline, CDR1 is SGDLS, CDR2 YYNGEE. Unmatched junction bases numbered 4, after V lost 4 bases and J lost 5 bases. This CDR3 contains 15 residues. The CDR3 spells CASSRTSGNHNEQFF. The CDR3 DNA reads TGTGCCAGCAGCCGGACTAGCGGGAACCACAATGAGCAGTTCTTC.

There are a few counts of this clone. Other DNA sequences from this sample encode an identical CDR3 as well. This chain uses TRBV9 with TRBJ2-1; 14 positions agree with TRBD2. The V gene's germline CDR1 is SGDLS and CDR2 YYNGEE. V trimming: 0 bases; J trimming: 3 bases; junction bases outside the gene matches: 2. This CDR3 region has 17 residues. The CDR3 sequence: CASSVVGTSGSYNEQFF. CDR3 coding DNA: TGTGCCAGCAGCGTAGTAGGGACTAGCGGGAGCTACAATGAGCAGTTCTTC.

The rearrangement joins TRBV2 to TRBJ2-3; D gene unclear. Trimming shortened V by 2 bases and J by 8 bases, and 8 bases separated the two germline ends. This CDR3 is built from 12 residues. Germline V lookup: CDR1 SNHLY, CDR2 FYNNEI. In DNA form, the CDR3 reads TGTGCCAGCAGTGAAAATGGAGTTACGCAGTATTTT. It yields the protein CASSENGVTQYF.

This sequence joins TRBV7-3 and TRBJ1-1; D unresolved. Germline loops: CDR1 SGHTA, CDR2 FQGTGA. This CDR3 contains 14 residues. Trimming cost V 6 bases and J 3 bases, with 14 bases left between them. Here the CDR3 DNA reads TGTGCCAGCAGAAAAGAAGCCGGTTACACTGAAGCTTTCTTT. Protein: CASRKEAGYTEAFF.

This clone appeared many times. The chain links TRBV29-1 to TRBJ2-2; TRBD2 matches 8 bases. In germline, CDR1 is SQVTM, CDR2 ANQGSEA. Trimming at V came to 4 bases and at J to 4 bases, leaving 8 bases not matched to a gene. The length of the CDR3 is 15 residues. CDR3 coding DNA: TGCAGCGTTGGGGTTAGCGGGGCGGTCACCGGGGAGCTGTTTTTT. It yields the protein CSVGVSGAVTGELFF.

V and J are TRBV9 and TRBJ1-2; the D gene is possibly TRBD1 (5 bases). V was trimmed by 0 bases and J by 3 bases, leaving 15 bases between them. The CDR3 runs to 16 residues. CDR1 and CDR2 from the germline V gene are SGDLS and YYNGEE. The CDR3 DNA follows: TGTGCCAGCAGCGTAGCCGGCGGGGGGTACGACTATGGCTACACCTTC. Translation gives CASSVAGGGYDYGYTF. The whole variable domain, remainder taken from reference TRBV9 and TRBJ1-2, is DSGVTQTPKHLITATGQRVTLRCSPRSGDLSVYWYQQSLDQGLQFLIQYYNGEERAKGNILERFSAQQFPDLHSELNLSSLELGDSALYFCASSVAGGGYDYGYTFGSGTRLTVV.

V gene TRBV28 combines with J gene TRBJ2-2; TRBD2 matches 8 bases. Germline CDR1 and CDR2: MDHEN and SYDVKM. This CDR3 spans 15 amino acids. The junction had 6 bases not matched to a gene; V was cut back by 5 bases and J by 4 bases. The CDR3 spells CASSTGGVGTGELFF. Here the CDR3 DNA reads TGTGCCAGCAGTACCGGGGGGGTCGGCACCGGGGAGCTGTTTTTT. The full variable domain, with the rest looked up from reference TRBV28 and TRBJ2-2, is DVKVTQSSRYLVKRTGEKVFLECVQDMDHENMFWYRQDPGLGLRLIYFSYDVKMKEKGDIPEGYSVSREKKERFSLILESASTNQTSMYLCASSTGGVGTGELFFGEGSRLTVL.

This chain joins TRBV29-1 and TRBJ2-3, with 10 positions matching TRBD2. V shed 7 bases, J shed 3 bases, and the junction held 4 bases outside the gene matches. CDR1 and CDR2 from the germline V gene are SQVTM and ANQGSEA. The CDR3 length is 13 residues. CDR3 residues: CSGSGRMTDTQYF. CDR3 sequence (DNA): TGCAGCGGTAGCGGGAGGATGACAGATACGCAGTATTTT.

J is TRBJ1-1 and V is TRBV29-1; TRBD1 agrees at 8 bases. The trim removed 6 bases at V and 0 bases at J, leaving 3 bases unmatched. CDR3 length: 13 residues. Per the germline V gene, CDR1 is SQVTM and CDR2 is ANQGSEA. DNA for the CDR3: TGCAGCGTGGAGGGACAGGTGAACACTGAAGCTTTCTTT. Its protein product is CSVEGQVNTEAFF. The full variable domain, with the rest looked up from reference TRBV29-1 and TRBJ1-1, is SAVISQKPSRDICQRGTSLTIQCQVDSQVTMMFWYRQQPGQSLTLIATANQGSEATYESGFVIDKFPISRPNLTFSTLTVSNMSPEDSSIYLCSVEGQVNTEAFFGQGTRLTVV.

The CDR3 reads CASSPQQVYEQYV. CDR3 DNA: TGTGCCAGCAGTCCTCAACAGGTCTACGAGCAGTACGTC. The V call is TRBV6-1, the J call TRBJ2-7, with D possibly being TRBD1 (5 bases). The CDR3 contains 13 residues. The V and J ends lost 5 bases and 3 bases respectively, with 11 bases between them. CDR1 MNHNS and CDR2 SASEGT come from the germline V gene.

The J gene is TRBJ2-2, the V gene TRBV4-1; TRBD2 matches 13 bases. In germline, CDR1 is MGHRA, CDR2 YSYEKL. The CDR3 runs 18 residues. V trimming: 1 base; J trimming: 5 bases; junction bases outside the gene matches: 7. CDR3 sequence: CASSQGTSGSGGTGELFF. The CDR3 nucleotides are TGCGCCAGCAGCCAAGGGACTAGCGGGAGTGGAGGGACCGGGGAGCTGTTTTTT.

Only a few counts were recorded for this clone. Written as DNA, the CDR3 is TGTGCCAGCAGGGGGTTTGGGCATAGCGGTGAAGCTTTCTTT. This codes for CASRGFGHSGEAFF. V usage is TRBV2 and J usage is TRBJ1-1; no clear D gene. The germline V gene has CDR1 SNHLY and CDR2 FYNNEI. This CDR3 spans 14 amino acids. V shed 6 bases and J shed 7 bases, with 18 bases lying between them. Full variable domain (outside the CDR3, taken from reference TRBV2 and TRBJ1-1): EPEVTQTPSHQVTQMGQEVILRCVPISNHLYFYWYRQILGQKVEFLVSFYNNEISEKSEIFDDQFSVERPDGSNFTLKIRSTKLEDSAMYFCASRGFGHSGEAFFGQGTRLTVV.

The chain uses TRBV30 and TRBJ1-4, with D unclear. The CDR3 covers 14 residues. Trimming pared 2 bases from V and 6 bases from J, leaving 13 bases between. CDR1 is GTSNPN, CDR2 SVGIG, per germline (reference sequence). CDR3 bases: TGTGCCTGGAGTCCACCGAGGTTGGATGAAAAACTGTTTTTT. This encodes CAWSPPRLDEKLFF.